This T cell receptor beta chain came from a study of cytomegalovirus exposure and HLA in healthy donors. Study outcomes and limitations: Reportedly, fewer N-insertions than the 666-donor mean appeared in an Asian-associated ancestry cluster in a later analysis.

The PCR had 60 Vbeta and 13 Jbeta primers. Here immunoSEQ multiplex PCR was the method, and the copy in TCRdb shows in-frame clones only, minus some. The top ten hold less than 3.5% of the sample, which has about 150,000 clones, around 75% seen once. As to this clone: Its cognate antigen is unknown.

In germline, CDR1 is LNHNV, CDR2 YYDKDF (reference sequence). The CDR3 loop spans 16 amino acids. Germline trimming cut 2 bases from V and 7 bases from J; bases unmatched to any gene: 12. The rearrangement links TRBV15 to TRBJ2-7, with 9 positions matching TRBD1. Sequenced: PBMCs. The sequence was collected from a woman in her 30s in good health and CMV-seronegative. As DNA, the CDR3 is TGTGCCACCAGCAGACGGTCGGGACAGGGTGTAGAGGAGCAGTACTTC. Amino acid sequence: CATSRRSGQGVEEQYF.